These T cell receptor beta chains were read from a single sample in a study of blood T cell repertoires in COVID-19. Sequenced by immunoSEQ multiplex PCR; TCRdb stores in-frame clones only, minus some. This repertoire shows 450,000 or so clones, 70% to 90% found once; its top ten account for 0.65% to 1%. Source material: peripheral blood. These receptor sequences come from a man between 18 and 29 years old with COVID-19, enrolled during active disease. The CDR3 runs from the conserved cysteine through the conserved F or W. A D gene is named only where the DNA matches it firmly. Size tells how often a clone was seen (once, few, many) or the class of an expanded clone, and some rows leave it out.

CDR3nt: TGTGCCAGCAGCCAAGATGACAGTATCTACGAGCAGTACTTC
CDR3aa: CASSQDDSIYEQYF
d_gene: -
abundance: -
j_gene: TRBJ2-7
v_gene: TRBV4-2

CDR3nt: TGTGCCAGCAGCCAAGTCTACTCCTACGAGCAGTACTTC
CDR3aa: CASSQVYSYEQYF
d_gene: -
abundance: -
j_gene: TRBJ2-7
v_gene: TRBV3-1/TRBV3-2

CDR3nt: TGCGCCAGCAGCTTGGCAGTGGACAGCGGTGAGCAGTACTTC
CDR3aa: CASSLAVDSGEQYF
d_gene: -
abundance: -
j_gene: TRBJ2-7
v_gene: TRBV5-1

CDR3nt: TGTGCCAGCAGTTCACCATCCAGCTCCTACAATGAGCAGTTCTTC
CDR3aa: CASSSPSSSYNEQFF
d_gene: -
abundance: -
j_gene: TRBJ2-1
v_gene: TRBV27

CDR3nt: TGTGCCTGGACTTGGGGGAGGAGCACAGATACGCAGTATTTT
CDR3aa: CAWTWGRSTDTQYF
d_gene: -
abundance: -
j_gene: TRBJ2-3
v_gene: TRBV30

CDR3nt: TGTGCCACCAGTGAGGGCCGCAATCAGCCCCAGCATTTT
CDR3aa: CATSEGRNQPQHF
d_gene: -
abundance: -
j_gene: TRBJ1-5
v_gene: TRBV24-1

CDR3nt: TGTGCCAGCAGTTCTTCCGGGACAGGGATTAACAATGAGCAGTTCTTC
CDR3aa: CASSSSGTGINNEQFF
d_gene: TRBD1
abundance: -
j_gene: TRBJ2-1
v_gene: TRBV7-9

CDR3nt: TGCGCCAGCAGCTCTAGCGGGGGGGCCTACGAGCAGTACTTC
CDR3aa: CASSSSGGAYEQYF
d_gene: TRBD2
abundance: -
j_gene: TRBJ2-7
v_gene: TRBV10-2

CDR3nt: TGCGCCAGCAGCTTGAGTAGCGGGGGGAACACCGGGGAGCTGTTTTTT
CDR3aa: CASSLSSGGNTGELFF
d_gene: TRBD2
abundance: -
j_gene: TRBJ2-2
v_gene: TRBV5-1

CDR3nt: TGTGCCAGCAGCTTAAGGCCTAGGAGGGAGGGCGAGGAATCACCCCTCCACTTT
CDR3aa: CASSLRPRREGEESPLHF
d_gene: -
abundance: -
j_gene: TRBJ1-6
v_gene: TRBV7-6

CDR3nt: TGCGCCAGCAGCGAGGGGGCCGTCTACAATGAGCAGTTCTTC
CDR3aa: CASSEGAVYNEQFF
d_gene: TRBD1
abundance: -
j_gene: TRBJ2-1
v_gene: TRBV10-2

CDR3nt: TGCGCCATTACCGGGACAGGGTACTACGAGCAGTACTTC
CDR3aa: CAITGTGYYEQYF
d_gene: TRBD1
abundance: -
j_gene: TRBJ2-7
v_gene: TRBV10-1

CDR3nt: TGCAGCGTTGAAGAGCAATTGCGGGGGGCGTGGGACTATGGCTACACCTTC
CDR3aa: CSVEEQLRGAWDYGYTF
d_gene: -
abundance: -
j_gene: TRBJ1-2
v_gene: TRBV29-1

CDR3nt: TGTGCCAGCAGCCTCCGTCTGAGCTCTGGAAACACCATATATTTT
CDR3aa: CASSLRLSSGNTIYF
d_gene: -
abundance: -
j_gene: TRBJ1-3
v_gene: TRBV3-1/TRBV3-2

CDR3nt: TGTGCCAGCAGCCAGGCCGTAGAGACCGGGGAGCTGTTTTTT
CDR3aa: CASSQAVETGELFF
d_gene: -
abundance: -
j_gene: TRBJ2-2
v_gene: TRBV7-3

CDR3nt: TGTGCCAGCAGCTTGGGACAGGGTGCCGAGCAGTACTTC
CDR3aa: CASSLGQGAEQYF
d_gene: TRBD1
abundance: -
j_gene: TRBJ2-7
v_gene: TRBV5-4

CDR3nt: TGTGCCAGCTCAAAAACAGGCTCCTATAATTCACCCCTCCACTTT
CDR3aa: CASSKTGSYNSPLHF
d_gene: -
abundance: -
j_gene: TRBJ1-6
v_gene: TRBV18

CDR3nt: TGTGCCAGCAGCTACGAGACAGGAACCTACAATGAGCAGTTCTTC
CDR3aa: CASSYETGTYNEQFF
d_gene: -
abundance: once
j_gene: TRBJ2-1
v_gene: TRBV5-6

CDR3nt: TGTGCCAGCAGCTCTAAGAGTCAAAAACTGTTTTTT
CDR3aa: CASSSKSQKLFF
d_gene: -
abundance: -
j_gene: TRBJ1-4
v_gene: TRBV7-9

CDR3nt: TGTGCCAGCAGCCACGGCAGAGCGAACTATGGCTACACCTTC
CDR3aa: CASSHGRANYGYTF
d_gene: -
abundance: -
j_gene: TRBJ1-2
v_gene: TRBV3-1/TRBV3-2

CDR3nt: TGTGCCAGCAGTGAACTAGTGACAGGGCGCGGCTACACCTTC
CDR3aa: CASSELVTGRGYTF
d_gene: TRBD1
abundance: -
j_gene: TRBJ1-2
v_gene: TRBV6-1

CDR3nt: TGTGCCAGCAGCCAAACGGGTGGCTACACCTTC
CDR3aa: CASSQTGGYTF
d_gene: -
abundance: -
j_gene: TRBJ1-2
v_gene: TRBV3-1/TRBV3-2